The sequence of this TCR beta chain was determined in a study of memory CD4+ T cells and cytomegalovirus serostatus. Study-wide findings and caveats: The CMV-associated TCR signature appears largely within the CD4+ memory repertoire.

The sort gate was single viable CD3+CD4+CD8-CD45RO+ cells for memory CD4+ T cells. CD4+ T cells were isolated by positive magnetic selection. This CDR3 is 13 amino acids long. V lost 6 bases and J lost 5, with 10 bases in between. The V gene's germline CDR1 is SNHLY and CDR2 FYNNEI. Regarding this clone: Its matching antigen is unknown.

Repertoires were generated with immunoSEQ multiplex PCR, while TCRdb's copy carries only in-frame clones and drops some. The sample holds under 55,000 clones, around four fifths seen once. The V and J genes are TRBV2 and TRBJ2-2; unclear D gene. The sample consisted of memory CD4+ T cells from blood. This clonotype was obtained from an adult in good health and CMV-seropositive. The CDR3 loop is CASRSTDTGELFF. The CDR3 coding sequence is TGTGCCAGCAGGTCCACCGATACCGGGGAGCTGTTTTTT.